This entry describes one T cell receptor (beta chain). Its target is unknown. CDR3 length equals 17 residues. V was shortened by 3 bases and J by 0 bases, with 11 bases between the two germline ends. From germline, CDR1 is KGHDR and CDR2 SFDVKD. The source of the sample is a study of CD8 T cells in ankylosing spondylitis. General study results and limits: Some motif variants were previously reported in reactive arthritis synovial fluid and blood. Within matched ankylosing spondylitis synovial fluid, disease-linked clones were reportedly significantly enriched. Disease-linked clones were found to be CD8+ and relatively rare in peripheral blood.

For TCR beta, libraries came from quantitative 5'-RACE with molecular barcodes. TCRdb re-derived calls from the 5' RACE reads in MiXCR, one entry per CDR3 protein. In the table there are about 360,000 distinct CDR3 sequences, 20% to 25% of which are singletons. Sequencing was carried out using blood, either unsorted or a sorted T cell fraction (not recorded which). The TCR was taken from a male donor with ankylosing spondylitis or in good health (not recorded which). The chain is built from TRBV24-1 and TRBJ2-6; D gene ambiguous. DNA of the CDR3: TGTGCCACCAGTGATCCCTCCCAGTACTCTGGGGCCAACGTCCTGACTTTC. Translated, it gives CATSDPSQYSGANVLTF.